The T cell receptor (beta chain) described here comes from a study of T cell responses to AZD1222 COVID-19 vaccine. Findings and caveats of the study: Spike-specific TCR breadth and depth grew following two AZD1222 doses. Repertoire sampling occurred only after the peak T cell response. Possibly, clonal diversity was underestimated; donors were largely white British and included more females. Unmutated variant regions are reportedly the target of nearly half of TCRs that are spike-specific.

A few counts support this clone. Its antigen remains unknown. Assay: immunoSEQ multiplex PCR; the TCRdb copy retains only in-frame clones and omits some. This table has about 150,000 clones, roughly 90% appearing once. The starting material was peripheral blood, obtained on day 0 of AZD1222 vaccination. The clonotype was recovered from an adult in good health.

CDR3 protein: CASSDLGGDSGANVLTF. The CDR3 DNA follows: TGTGCCAGCAGTGATTTGGGGGGCGATTCTGGGGCCAACGTCCTGACTTTC. The rearrangement links TRBV6-4 to TRBJ2-6, with D possibly being TRBD1 or TRBD2 (6 bases each). Germline lookup yields CDR1 MRHNA and CDR2 SNTAGT. CDR3 length equals 17 residues. Trimming cost V 3 bases and J 1 base, with 13 bases left between them.